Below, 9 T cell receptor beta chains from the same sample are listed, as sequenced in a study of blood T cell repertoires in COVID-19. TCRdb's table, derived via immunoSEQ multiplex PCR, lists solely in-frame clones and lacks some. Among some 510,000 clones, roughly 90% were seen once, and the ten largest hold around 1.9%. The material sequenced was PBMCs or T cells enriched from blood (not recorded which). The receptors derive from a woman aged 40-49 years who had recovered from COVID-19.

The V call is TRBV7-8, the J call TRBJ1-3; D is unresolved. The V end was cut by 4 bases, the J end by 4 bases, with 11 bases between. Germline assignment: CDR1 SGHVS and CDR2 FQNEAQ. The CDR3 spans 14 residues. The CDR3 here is CASSSFSGGNTIYF. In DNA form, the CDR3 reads TGTGCCAGCAGCTCCTTTTCGGGGGGAAACACCATATATTTT.

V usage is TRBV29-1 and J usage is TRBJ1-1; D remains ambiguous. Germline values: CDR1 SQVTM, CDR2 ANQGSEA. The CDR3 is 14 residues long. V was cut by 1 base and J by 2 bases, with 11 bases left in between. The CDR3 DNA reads TGCAGCGTTGAAGGTCTGCGGGAAAACACTGAAGCTTTCTTT. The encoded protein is CSVEGLRENTEAFF.

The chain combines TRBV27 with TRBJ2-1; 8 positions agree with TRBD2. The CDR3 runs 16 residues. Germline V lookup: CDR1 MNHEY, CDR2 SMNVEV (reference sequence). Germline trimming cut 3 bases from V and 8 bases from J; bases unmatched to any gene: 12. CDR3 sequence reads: CASSLIRSGSSDEQFF. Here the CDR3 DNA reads TGTGCCAGCAGTTTGATCCGGAGCGGGAGTAGCGATGAGCAGTTCTTC.

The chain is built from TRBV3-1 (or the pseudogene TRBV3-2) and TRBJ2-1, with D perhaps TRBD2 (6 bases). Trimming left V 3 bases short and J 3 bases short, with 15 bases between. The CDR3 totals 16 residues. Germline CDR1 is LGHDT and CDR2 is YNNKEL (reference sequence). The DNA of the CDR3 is TGTGCCAGCAGCCATGTGGGGGGTTCCCGCTACAATGAGCAGTTCTTC. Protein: CASSHVGGSRYNEQFF.

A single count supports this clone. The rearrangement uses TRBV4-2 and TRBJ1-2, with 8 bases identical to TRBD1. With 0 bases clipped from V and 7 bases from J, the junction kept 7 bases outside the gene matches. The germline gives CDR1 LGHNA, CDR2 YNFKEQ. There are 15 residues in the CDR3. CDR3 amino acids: CASSQDPTGGSGYTF. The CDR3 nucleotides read TGTGCCAGCAGCCAAGATCCCACAGGGGGTAGTGGCTACACCTTC.

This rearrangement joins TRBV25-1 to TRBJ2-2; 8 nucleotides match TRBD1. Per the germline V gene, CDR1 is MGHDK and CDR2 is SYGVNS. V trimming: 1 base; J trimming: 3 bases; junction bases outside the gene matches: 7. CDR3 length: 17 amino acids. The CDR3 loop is CASSELGQGAYTGELFF. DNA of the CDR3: TGTGCCAGCAGTGAATTGGGGCAGGGGGCTTACACCGGGGAGCTGTTTTTT.

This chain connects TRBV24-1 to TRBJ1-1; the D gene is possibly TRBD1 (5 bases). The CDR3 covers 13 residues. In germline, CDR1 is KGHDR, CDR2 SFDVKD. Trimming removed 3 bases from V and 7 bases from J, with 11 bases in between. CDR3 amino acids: CATSDLGDSEAFF. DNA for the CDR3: TGTGCCACCAGTGATCTAGGAGACAGTGAAGCTTTCTTT.

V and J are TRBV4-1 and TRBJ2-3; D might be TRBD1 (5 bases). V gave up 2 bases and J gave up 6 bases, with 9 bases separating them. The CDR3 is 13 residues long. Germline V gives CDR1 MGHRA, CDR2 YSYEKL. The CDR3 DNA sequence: TGCGCCAGCAGCCAACCAAGGGGTGATACGCAGTATTTT. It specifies CASSQPRGDTQYF.

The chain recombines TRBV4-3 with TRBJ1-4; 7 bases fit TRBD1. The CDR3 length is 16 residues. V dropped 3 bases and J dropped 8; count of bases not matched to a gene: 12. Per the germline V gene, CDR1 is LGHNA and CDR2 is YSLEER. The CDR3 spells CASSQDPGTVREKLFF. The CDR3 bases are TGCGCCAGCAGCCAGGATCCAGGGACAGTCCGAGAAAAACTGTTTTTT.